This record covers a single TCR beta chain. TCRdb reanalysed the RT-PCR reads using MiXCR and keeps one entry per CDR3 protein. Of fewer than 700,000 distinct CDR3 sequences in the sample, over 10% are singletons; the top ten hold around 13%. The data belong to a study of response to subunit inactivated influenza vaccine. The J segment lost 7 bases and the V segment lost 4 bases, leaving 15 bases of the junction unmatched. Germline V gene lookup returns CDR1 SGHDT and CDR2 YYEEEE. This CDR3 is built from 17 residues. This specimen was PBMCs from blood, taken more than 35 days after vaccination. The sequence came from a man aged 50 or older who received an inactivated influenza vaccine. The V and J genes are TRBV5-6 and TRBJ1-5, with 9 bases lining up with TRBD1. CDR3 in amino acids: CASSLGSGTGREQPQHF. The CDR3 bases are TGTGCCAGCAGCCTTGGATCGGGGACAGGGCGGGAACAGCCCCAGCATTTT.